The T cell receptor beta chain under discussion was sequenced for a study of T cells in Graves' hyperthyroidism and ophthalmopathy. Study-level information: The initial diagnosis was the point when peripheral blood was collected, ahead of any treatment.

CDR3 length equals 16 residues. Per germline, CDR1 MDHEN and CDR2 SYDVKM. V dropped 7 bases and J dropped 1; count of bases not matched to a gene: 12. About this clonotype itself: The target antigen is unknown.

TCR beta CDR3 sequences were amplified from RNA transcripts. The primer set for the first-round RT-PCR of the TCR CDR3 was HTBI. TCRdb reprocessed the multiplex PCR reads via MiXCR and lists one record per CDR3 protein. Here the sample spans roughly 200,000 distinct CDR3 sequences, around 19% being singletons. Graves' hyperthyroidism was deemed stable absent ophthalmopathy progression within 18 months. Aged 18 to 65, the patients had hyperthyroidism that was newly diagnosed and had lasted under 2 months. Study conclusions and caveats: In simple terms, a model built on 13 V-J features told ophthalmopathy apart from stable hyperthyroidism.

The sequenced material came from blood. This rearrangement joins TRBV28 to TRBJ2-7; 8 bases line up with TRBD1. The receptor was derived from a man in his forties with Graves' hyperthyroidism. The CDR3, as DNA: TGTGCCAGCAACACCCTATCGGGACAGGCTTCCTACGAGCAGTACTTC. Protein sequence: CASNTLSGQASYEQYF.